The 10 T cell receptor beta chains presented below share a single source sample, sequenced in a study of cytomegalovirus exposure and HLA in healthy donors. PCR employed 60 Vbeta and 13 Jbeta primers. Generated by immunoSEQ multiplex PCR, the TCRdb table keeps only in-frame clones and is missing some. The sample has fewer than 50,000 clones; under 70% are singletons. The specimen was PBMCs. These receptors originate from a man between 60 and 70 years old in good health and CMV-seropositive.

This clone was counted between two and nine times. The rearrangement uses TRBV11-2 and TRBJ2-7; possibly TRBD2 for D (6 bases). Between the trimmed V and J ends, which lost 4 bases and 4 bases, there was a span of 8 bases. CDR3 length: 12 residues. Germline CDR1 SGHAT, CDR2 FQNNGV. DNA of the CDR3: TGTGCCAGCAGCTGGAGGGTGTACGAGCAGTACTTC. Encoded protein: CASSWRVYEQYF.

This clone was seen once. CDR3 DNA sequence: TGTGCCAGCAGCTTGGGCGGGAGAATGGAAGATACGCAGTATTTT. Protein sequence: CASSLGGRMEDTQYF. The chain is built from TRBV5-4 and TRBJ2-3, with 7 bases fitting TRBD2. The germline V gene has CDR1 SGHNT and CDR2 YYREEE (reference sequence). The CDR3 runs 15 residues. Unmatched junction bases numbered 6, after V lost 0 bases and J lost 5 bases.

The chain employs TRBV5-1 and TRBJ2-5; no reliable D call. Germline V lookup: CDR1 SGHRS, CDR2 YFSETQ. There are 13 residues in the CDR3. The V end lost 0 bases, the J end lost 5 bases, and 8 bases lay between the germline ends. The CDR3 reads CASSLANRETQYF. DNA for the CDR3: TGCGCCAGCAGCTTGGCCAACCGGGAGACCCAGTACTTC.

This clone was seen a handful of times. The chain is built from TRBV5-1 and TRBJ1-3; D is ambiguous. Trimming left V 0 bases short and J 2 bases short, with 6 bases between. The CDR3 spans 14 residues. Germline assignment: CDR1 SGHRS and CDR2 YFSETQ. CDR3 nucleotide sequence: TGCGCCAGCAGCTTGGCCGGGGCTGGAAACACCATATATTTT. It specifies CASSLAGAGNTIYF.

V is TRBV14 and J is TRBJ2-3; 8 positions agree with TRBD2. V lost 3 bases and J lost 3; bases outside the gene matches: 2. CDR1 and CDR2 (germline): SGHDN, FVKESK. This CDR3 has 14 residues. For the CDR3, the DNA is TGTGCCAGCAGCCAGGGACTAGTTACAGATACGCAGTATTTT. Residues: CASSQGLVTDTQYF. The full variable domain, rest sourced from reference TRBV14 and TRBJ2-3, is EAGVTQFPSHSVIEKGQTVTLRCDPISGHDNLYWYRRVMGKEIKFLLHFVKESKQDESGMPNNRFLAERTGGTYSTLKVQPAELEDSGVYFCASSQGLVTDTQYFGPGTRLTVL.

The genes are TRBV6-6 and TRBJ1-5; D unresolved. The germline CDR1 and CDR2 sequences are MNHNY and SVGAGI (reference sequence). The length of the CDR3 is 14 residues. V was clipped by 4 bases and J by 3 bases, with 10 bases between them. The CDR3 coding sequence is TGTGCCAGCAGTTCGCCCGGGAACAATCAGCCCCAGCATTTT. Its translation is CASSSPGNNQPQHF.

In nucleotides, the CDR3 is TGTGCCAGCAGTGCCCCCCGGACAGGGCCAGTGGGTCAGCCCCAGCATTTT. Translating gives CASSAPRTGPVGQPQHF. The chain carries TRBV6-4 and TRBJ1-5; TRBD1 matches at 8 bases. The CDR3 runs 17 residues. The trim removed 4 bases at V and 6 bases at J, leaving 14 bases unmatched. Germline V gene data show CDR1 as MRHNA and CDR2 as SNTAGT.

CDR3 bases: TGTGCCAGCAGGTCCACAGGGGGCGACTATGGCTACACCTTC. Amino acids: CASRSTGGDYGYTF. The chain employs TRBV28 and TRBJ1-2; 9 positions match TRBD1. This CDR3 is built from 14 residues. The J segment lost 3 bases and the V segment lost 6 bases, leaving 5 bases of the junction unmatched. Germline values: CDR1 MDHEN, CDR2 SYDVKM.

In this sample, this clone turned up once. V and J are TRBV6-1 and TRBJ2-1; 9 nucleotides align to TRBD1. CDR1 and CDR2 from the germline V gene are MNHNS and SASEGT. The CDR3 runs 16 residues. V lost 3 bases and J lost 7; bases outside the gene matches: 10. DNA for the CDR3: TGTGCCAGCAGTGAGGACACGGGACAGGGTTCTAATGAGCAGTTCTTC. Translated: CASSEDTGQGSNEQFF.

This clone was counted between two and nine times. This chain links TRBV28 with TRBJ2-7; 9 bases fit TRBD1. Germline V gene data show CDR1 as MDHEN and CDR2 as SYDVKM. The J segment lost 4 bases and the V segment lost 6 bases, leaving 4 bases of the junction unmatched. The CDR3 is 13 residues long. CDR3 DNA sequence: TGTGCCAGCAGCTACGACAGGGGGTACGAGCAGTACTTC. It translates to CASSYDRGYEQYF.